This entry describes one TCR beta chain. As yet, its antigen is unknown. This entry is derived from a study of shared clonotypes between healthy human individuals. Overall study: The study used three CD4 naive, three CD4 memory, two CD8 naive and one CD8 memory plate per donor.

Findings and limits, study-wide: When naive CD4 clonotypes were compared across a few donors, 4% to 6.5% were shared. Clonotype sharing levels among donors were expected to vary with sequencing depth. Owing to a small donor count, the genetic and exposure-history diversity represented was limited.

Method: immunoSEQ multiplex PCR; TCRdb's copy keeps in-frame clones and lacks some. The sample holds about 610,000 clones, 96% seen once. Naive CD8 cells were CD45RO-negative, positively selected for CCR7, excluding terminally differentiated effector memory CD45RA+ cells. The TCR sequence derives from a woman aged 25 to 45 in good health. The material sequenced was naive CD8+ T cells sorted from blood.

The CDR3 coding sequence is TGTGCCTGGAGTGTCTCTAGCGGGCGTCAGTTCTTC. As protein: CAWSVSSGRQFF. The V gene is TRBV30, the J gene TRBJ2-1; 8 bases fit TRBD2. CDR1 and CDR2 (germline): GTSNPN, SVGIG (reference sequence). The CDR3 loop spans 12 amino acids. With V trimmed by 0 bases and J by 13 bases, 5 bases remained unmatched.